The sequence of this TCR beta chain was determined in a study of blood T cell repertoires in COVID-19. Generated by immunoSEQ multiplex PCR, the TCRdb table keeps only in-frame clones and is missing some. The table shows about 37,000 clones, with less than 85% occurring only once. V gave up 0 bases and J gave up 3 bases, with 4 bases separating them. Germline CDR1 SGHRS, CDR2 YFSETQ. The CDR3 contains 12 residues. The source is a woman aged 70-85 years with acute or convalescent COVID-19. Source material: peripheral blood. V usage is TRBV5-1 and J usage is TRBJ2-7; D is uncertain. As DNA, the CDR3 is TGCGCCAGCAGCTTGGGCGACTACGAGCAGTACTTC. Its protein product is CASSLGDYEQYF.